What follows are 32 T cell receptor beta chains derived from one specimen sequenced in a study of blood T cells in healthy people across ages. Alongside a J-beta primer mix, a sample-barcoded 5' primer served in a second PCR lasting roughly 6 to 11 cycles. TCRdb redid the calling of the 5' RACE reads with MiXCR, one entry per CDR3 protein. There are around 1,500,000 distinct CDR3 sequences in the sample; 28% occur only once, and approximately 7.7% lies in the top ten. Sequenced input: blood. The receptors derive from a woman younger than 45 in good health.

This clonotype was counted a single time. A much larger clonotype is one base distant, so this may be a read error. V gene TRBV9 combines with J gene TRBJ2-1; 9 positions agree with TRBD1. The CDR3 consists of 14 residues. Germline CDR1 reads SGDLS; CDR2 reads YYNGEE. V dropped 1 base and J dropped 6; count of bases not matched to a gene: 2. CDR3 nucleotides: TGTGCCAGCAGCGTACAGACAGGGGGCAATGAGCAGTTCTTC. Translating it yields CASSVQTGGNEQFF.

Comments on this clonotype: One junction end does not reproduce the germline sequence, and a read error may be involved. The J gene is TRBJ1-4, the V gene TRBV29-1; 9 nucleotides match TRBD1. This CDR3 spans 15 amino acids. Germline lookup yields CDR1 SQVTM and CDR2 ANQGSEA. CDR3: CSVEGGGTGFERLFF. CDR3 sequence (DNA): TGCAGCGTTGAAGGAGGGGGGACAGGGTTTGAAAGACTGTTTTTT.

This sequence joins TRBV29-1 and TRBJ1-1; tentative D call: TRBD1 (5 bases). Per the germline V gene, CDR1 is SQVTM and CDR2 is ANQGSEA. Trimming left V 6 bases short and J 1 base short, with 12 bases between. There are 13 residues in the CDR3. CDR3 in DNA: TGCAGCGTCGAAACTGGACAGAACACTGAAGCTTTCTTT. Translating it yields CSVETGQNTEAFF. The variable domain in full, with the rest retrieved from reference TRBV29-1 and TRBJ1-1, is SAVISQKPSRDICQRGTSLTIQCQVDSQVTMMFWYRQQPGQSLTLIATANQGSEATYESGFVIDKFPISRPNLTFSTLTVSNMSPEDSSIYLCSVETGQNTEAFFGQGTRLTVV.

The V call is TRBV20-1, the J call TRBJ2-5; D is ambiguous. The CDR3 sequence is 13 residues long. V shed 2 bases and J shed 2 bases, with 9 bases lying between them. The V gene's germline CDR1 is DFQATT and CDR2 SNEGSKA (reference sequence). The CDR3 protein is CSARKGDQETQYF. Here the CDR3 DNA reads TGCAGTGCTAGAAAGGGTGATCAAGAGACCCAGTACTTC.

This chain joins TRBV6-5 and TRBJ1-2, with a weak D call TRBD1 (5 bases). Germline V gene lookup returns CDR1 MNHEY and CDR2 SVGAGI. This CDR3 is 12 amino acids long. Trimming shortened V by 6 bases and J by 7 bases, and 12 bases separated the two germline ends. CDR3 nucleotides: TGTGCCAGCAGATACGACAGTCGTGGCTACACCTTC. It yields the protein CASRYDSRGYTF.

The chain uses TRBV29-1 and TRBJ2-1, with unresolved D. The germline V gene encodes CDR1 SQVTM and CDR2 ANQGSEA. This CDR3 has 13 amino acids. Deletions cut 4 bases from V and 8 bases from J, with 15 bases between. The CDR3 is CSVVSEKMHEQFF. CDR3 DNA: TGCAGCGTTGTTTCAGAAAAAATGCATGAGCAGTTCTTC.

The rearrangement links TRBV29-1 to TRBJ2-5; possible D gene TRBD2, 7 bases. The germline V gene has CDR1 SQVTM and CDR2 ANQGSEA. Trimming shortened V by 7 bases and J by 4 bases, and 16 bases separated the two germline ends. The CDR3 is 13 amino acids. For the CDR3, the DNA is TGCAGCGAAAAAGGGGGACTATTAGAGACCCAGTACTTC. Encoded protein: CSEKGGLLETQYF.

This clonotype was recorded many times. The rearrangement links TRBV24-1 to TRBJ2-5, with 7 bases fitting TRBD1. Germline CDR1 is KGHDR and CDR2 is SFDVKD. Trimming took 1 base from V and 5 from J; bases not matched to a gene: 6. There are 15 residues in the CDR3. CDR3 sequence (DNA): TGTGCCACCAGTGATTTCAGGGGGTCGAGTGAGACCCAGTACTTC. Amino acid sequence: CATSDFRGSSETQYF.

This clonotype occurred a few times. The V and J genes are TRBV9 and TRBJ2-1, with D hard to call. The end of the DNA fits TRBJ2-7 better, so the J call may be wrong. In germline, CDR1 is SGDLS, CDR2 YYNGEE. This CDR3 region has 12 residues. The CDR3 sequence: CASSYLDNEQYF. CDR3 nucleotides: TGTGCCAGCAGCTATCTAGACAATGAGCAGTACTTC.

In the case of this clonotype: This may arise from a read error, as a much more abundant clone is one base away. The CDR3 DNA reads TGTGCCACCAGTGATCGCACAGGGGGCAGCACAGATACGCAGTATTTT. Encoded protein: CATSDRTGGSTDTQYF. The rearrangement links TRBV24-1 to TRBJ2-3; 9 positions agree with TRBD1. Germline CDR1 KGHDR, CDR2 SFDVKD. J gave up 0 bases and V 3 bases, and 3 bases lay outside the gene matches. The CDR3 runs to 16 residues.

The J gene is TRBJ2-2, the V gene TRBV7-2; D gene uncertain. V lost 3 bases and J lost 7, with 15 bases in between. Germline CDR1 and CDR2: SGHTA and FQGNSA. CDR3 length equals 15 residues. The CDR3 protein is CASSLAIQGDGELFF. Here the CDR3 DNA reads TGTGCCAGCAGCTTGGCAATACAAGGAGACGGGGAGCTGTTTTTT.

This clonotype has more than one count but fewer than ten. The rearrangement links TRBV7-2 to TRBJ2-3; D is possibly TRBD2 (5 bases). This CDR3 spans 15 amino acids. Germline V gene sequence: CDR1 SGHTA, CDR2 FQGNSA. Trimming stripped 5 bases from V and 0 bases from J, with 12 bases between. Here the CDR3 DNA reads TGTGCCAGCAGCCCTCTCGGGGTTAGCACAGATACGCAGTATTTT. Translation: CASSPLGVSTDTQYF. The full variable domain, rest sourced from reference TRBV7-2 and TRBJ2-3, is GAGVSQSPSNKVTEKGKDVELRCDPISGHTALYWYRQSLGQGLEFLIYFQGNSAPDKSGLPSDRFSAERTGGSVSTLTIQRTQQEDSAVYLCASSPLGVSTDTQYFGPGTRLTVL.

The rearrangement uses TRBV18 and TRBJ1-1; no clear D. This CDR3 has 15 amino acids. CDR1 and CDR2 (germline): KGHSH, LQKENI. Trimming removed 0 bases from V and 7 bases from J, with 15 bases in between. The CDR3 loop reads CASSPPVGIQSEAFF. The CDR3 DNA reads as TGTGCCAGCTCACCACCCGTAGGGATCCAAAGTGAAGCTTTCTTT.

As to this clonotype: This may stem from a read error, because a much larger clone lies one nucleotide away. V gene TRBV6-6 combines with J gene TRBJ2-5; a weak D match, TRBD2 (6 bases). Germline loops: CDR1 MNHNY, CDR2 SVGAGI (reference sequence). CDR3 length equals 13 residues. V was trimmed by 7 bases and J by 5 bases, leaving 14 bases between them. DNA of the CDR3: TGTGCCAGCAATCTCCCGGGGGTGGAGACCCAGTACTTC. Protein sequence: CASNLPGVETQYF.

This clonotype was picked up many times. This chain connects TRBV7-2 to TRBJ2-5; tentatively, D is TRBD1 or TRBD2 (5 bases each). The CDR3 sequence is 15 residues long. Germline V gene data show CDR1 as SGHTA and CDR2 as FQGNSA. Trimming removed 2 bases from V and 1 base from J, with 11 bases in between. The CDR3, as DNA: TGTGCCAGCAGCTTACAATCCGGGACCCAAGAGACCCAGTACTTC. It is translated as CASSLQSGTQETQYF.

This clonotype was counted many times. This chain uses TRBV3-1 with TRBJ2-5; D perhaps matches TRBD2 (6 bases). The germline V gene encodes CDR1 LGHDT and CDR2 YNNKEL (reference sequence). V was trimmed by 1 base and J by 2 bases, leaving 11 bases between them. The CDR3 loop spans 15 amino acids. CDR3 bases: TGTGCCAGCAGCCAAGTTACGGGGGAGCAAGAGACCCAGTACTTC. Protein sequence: CASSQVTGEQETQYF.

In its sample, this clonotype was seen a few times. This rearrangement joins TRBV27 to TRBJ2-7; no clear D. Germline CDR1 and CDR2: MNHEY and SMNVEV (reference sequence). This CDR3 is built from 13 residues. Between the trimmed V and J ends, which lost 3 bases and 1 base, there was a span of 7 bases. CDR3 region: CASSLTQSYEQYF. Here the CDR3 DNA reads TGTGCCAGCAGTTTGACACAGTCCTACGAGCAGTACTTC.

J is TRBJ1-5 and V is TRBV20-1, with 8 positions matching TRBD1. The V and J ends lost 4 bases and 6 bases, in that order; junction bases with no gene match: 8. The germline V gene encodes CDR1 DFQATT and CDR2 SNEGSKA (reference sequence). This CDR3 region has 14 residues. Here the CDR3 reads CSAIGTGPPQPQHF. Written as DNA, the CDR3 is TGCAGTGCTATAGGGACAGGTCCCCCTCAGCCCCAGCATTTT.

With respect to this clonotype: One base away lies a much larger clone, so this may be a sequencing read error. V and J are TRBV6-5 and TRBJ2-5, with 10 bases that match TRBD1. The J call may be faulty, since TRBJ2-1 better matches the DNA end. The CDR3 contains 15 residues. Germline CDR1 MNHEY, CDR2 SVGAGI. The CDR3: CASSPTGTGDETQFF. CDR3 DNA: TGTGCCAGCAGTCCCACCGGGACAGGGGATGAGACCCAGTTCTTC.

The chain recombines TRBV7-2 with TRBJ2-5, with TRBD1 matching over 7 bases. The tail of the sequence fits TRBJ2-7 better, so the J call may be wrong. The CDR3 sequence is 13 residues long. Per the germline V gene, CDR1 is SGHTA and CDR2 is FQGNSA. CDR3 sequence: CASSLATGTEQYF. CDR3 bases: TGTGCCAGCAGCTTAGCGACAGGGACCGAGCAGTACTTC.

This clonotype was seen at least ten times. CDR3 sequence reads: CASSSTGVGYEQYF. The CDR3 DNA sequence: TGTGCCAGCAGCTCCACAGGGGTGGGGTACGAGCAGTACTTC. The J gene is TRBJ2-7, the V gene TRBV7-2; 7 nucleotides line up with TRBD1. With V trimmed by 4 bases and J by 4 bases, 7 bases remained unmatched. Per germline, CDR1 SGHTA and CDR2 FQGNSA. This CDR3 has 14 residues.

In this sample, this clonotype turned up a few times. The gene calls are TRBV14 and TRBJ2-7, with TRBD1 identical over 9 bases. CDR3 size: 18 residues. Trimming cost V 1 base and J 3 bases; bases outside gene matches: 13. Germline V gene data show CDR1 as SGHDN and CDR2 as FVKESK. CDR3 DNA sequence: TGTGCCAGCAGCCAAGCCGGGACAGGGTTAGTGCCAAACTACGAGCAGTACTTC. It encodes CASSQAGTGLVPNYEQYF. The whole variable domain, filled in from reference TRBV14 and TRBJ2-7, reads EAGVTQFPSHSVIEKGQTVTLRCDPISGHDNLYWYRRVMGKEIKFLLHFVKESKQDESGMPNNRFLAERTGGTYSTLKVQPAELEDSGVYFCASSQAGTGLVPNYEQYFGPGTRLTVT.

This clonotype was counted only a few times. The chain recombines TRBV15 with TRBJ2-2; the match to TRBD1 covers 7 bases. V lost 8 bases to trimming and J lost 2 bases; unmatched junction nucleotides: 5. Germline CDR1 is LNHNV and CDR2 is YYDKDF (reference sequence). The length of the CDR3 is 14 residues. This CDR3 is CATAGTANTGELFF. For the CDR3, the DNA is TGTGCCACCGCCGGGACAGCTAACACCGGGGAGCTGTTTTTT. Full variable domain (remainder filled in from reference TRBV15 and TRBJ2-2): DAMVIQNPRYQVTQFGKPVTLSCSQTLNHNVMYWYQQKSSQAPKLLFHYYDKDFNNEADTPDNFQSRRPNTSFCFLDIRSPGLGDTAMYLCATAGTANTGELFFGEGSRLTVL.

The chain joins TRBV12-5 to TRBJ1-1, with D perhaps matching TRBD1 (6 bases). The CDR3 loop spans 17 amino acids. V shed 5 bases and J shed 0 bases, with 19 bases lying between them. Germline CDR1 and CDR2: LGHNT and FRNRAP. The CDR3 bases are TGTGCTAGTGGTGGGGGCCCCGGGACGGTTATGAACACTGAAGCTTTCTTT. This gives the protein CASGGGPGTVMNTEAFF.

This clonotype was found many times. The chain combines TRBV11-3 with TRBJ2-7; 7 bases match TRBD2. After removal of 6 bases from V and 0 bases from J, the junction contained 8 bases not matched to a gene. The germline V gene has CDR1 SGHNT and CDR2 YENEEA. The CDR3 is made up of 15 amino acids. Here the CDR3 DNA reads TGTGCCAGCAGTTTCGGCGGGGGTCCCTCCTACGAGCAGTACTTC. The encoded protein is CASSFGGGPSYEQYF.

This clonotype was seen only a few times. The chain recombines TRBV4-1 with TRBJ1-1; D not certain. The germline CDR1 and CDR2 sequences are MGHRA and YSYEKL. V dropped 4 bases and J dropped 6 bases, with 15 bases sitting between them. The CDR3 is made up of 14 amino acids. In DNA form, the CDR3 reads TGCGCCAGCAGCCCACGCGAAAGGGTAGCTGAAGCTTTCTTT. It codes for CASSPRERVAEAFF.

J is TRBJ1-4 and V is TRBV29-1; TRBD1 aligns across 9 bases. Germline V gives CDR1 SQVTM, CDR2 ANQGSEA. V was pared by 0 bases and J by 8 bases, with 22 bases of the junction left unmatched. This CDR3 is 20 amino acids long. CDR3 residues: CSVEDLDGTGSSGVLEKLFF. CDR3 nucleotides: TGCAGCGTTGAAGATCTGGACGGGACAGGGTCCTCGGGCGTGTTAGAAAAACTGTTTTTT.

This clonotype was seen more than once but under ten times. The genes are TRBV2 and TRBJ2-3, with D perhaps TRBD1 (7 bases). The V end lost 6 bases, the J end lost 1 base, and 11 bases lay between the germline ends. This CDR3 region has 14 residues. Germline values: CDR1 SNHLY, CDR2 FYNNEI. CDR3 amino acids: CASRRRGGTDTQYF. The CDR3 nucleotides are TGTGCCAGCAGGCGCAGGGGGGGCACAGATACGCAGTATTTT. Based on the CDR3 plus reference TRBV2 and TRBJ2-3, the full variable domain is EPEVTQTPSHQVTQMGQEVILRCVPISNHLYFYWYRQILGQKVEFLVSFYNNEISEKSEIFDDQFSVERPDGSNFTLKIRSTKLEDSAMYFCASRRRGGTDTQYFGPGTRLTVL.

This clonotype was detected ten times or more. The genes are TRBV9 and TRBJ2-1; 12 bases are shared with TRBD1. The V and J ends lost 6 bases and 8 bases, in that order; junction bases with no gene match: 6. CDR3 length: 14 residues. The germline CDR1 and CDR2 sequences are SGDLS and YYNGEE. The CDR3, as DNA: TGTGCCAGCACCGGGACAGGGGGCGGCTATGAGCAGTTCTTC. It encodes CASTGTGGGYEQFF.

The CDR3: CASSQELRTSGTYSYNEQYF. CDR3 in DNA: TGTGCCAGCAGCCAAGAGTTGCGGACTAGCGGGACCTACTCCTACAATGAGCAGTACTTC. The V gene is TRBV14, the J gene TRBJ2-1, with 12 bases that match TRBD2. The tail of the sequence fits TRBJ2-7 better, so the J call may be wrong. The CDR3 extends over 20 amino acids. The germline CDR1 and CDR2 sequences are SGHDN and FVKESK.

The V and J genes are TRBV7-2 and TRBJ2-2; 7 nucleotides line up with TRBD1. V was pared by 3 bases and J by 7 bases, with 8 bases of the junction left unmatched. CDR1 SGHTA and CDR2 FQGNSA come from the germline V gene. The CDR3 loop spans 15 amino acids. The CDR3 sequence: CASSFARGQFGELFF. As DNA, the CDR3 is TGTGCCAGCAGCTTTGCCCGGGGACAGTTCGGGGAGCTGTTTTTT.

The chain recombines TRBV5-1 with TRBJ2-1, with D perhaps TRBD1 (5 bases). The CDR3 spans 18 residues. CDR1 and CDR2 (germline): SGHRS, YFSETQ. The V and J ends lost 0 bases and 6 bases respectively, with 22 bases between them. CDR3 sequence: CASSLEFLSGAQGNEQFF. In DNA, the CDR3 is TGCGCCAGCAGCTTGGAGTTTCTTTCTGGGGCCCAGGGCAATGAGCAGTTCTTC.